This passage covers 15 T cell receptor beta chains from one sample sequenced in a study of regulatory T cells in long-lasting Graves disease. Specified time point: newly diagnosed GD, antithyroid drugs for less than 3 months. Generation of the TCR library employed RNA extracted from PBMCs. The TCR beta library used iRepertoire HTBI primers with Arm-PCR amplification of CDR3. One entry per CDR3 protein, called by TCRdb with MiXCR from the multiplex PCR reads. The table records roughly 350,000 distinct CDR3 sequences, approximately 15% of them present only once. The data also belong to a second study, concerning T cells in Graves' hyperthyroidism and ophthalmopathy.

The material sequenced was peripheral blood mononuclear cells (PBMCs), taken at new diagnosis, from a patient treated with antithyroid drugs. These receptors came from a middle-aged man with Graves disease.

Only a few counts were recorded for this clonotype. Being one base from a much bigger clone, this may be a read error. The rearrangement joins TRBV7-2 to TRBJ2-1; a weak D match, TRBD1 (6 bases). CDR1 and CDR2 from the germline V gene are SGHTA and FQGNSA. The CDR3 is made up of 13 amino acids. The CDR3, as DNA: TGTGCCAGCAGCTTTTGGACAGCTAGAGAGCAGTCCTTC. Translation: CASSFWTAREQSF.

This clonotype was recorded at least ten times. V and J are TRBV18 and TRBJ1-2; possibly TRBD1 for D (6 bases). Trimming removed 3 bases from V and 4 bases from J, with 15 bases in between. The CDR3 has 15 amino acids. CDR1 KGHSH and CDR2 LQKENI come from the germline V gene. CDR3 region: CASSPAQGGSYGYTF. CDR3 DNA: TGTGCCAGCTCACCCGCACAGGGAGGGAGCTATGGCTACACCTTC.

The chain links TRBV5-1 to TRBJ2-1; 9 positions match TRBD2. Germline assignment: CDR1 SGHRS and CDR2 YFSETQ. This CDR3 is 15 amino acids long. Trimming cost V 0 bases and J 9 bases; bases outside gene matches: 7. CDR3 sequence: CASSLVGGGVSEQFF. Written as DNA, the CDR3 is TGCGCCAGCAGCTTGGTCGGCGGGGGGGTAAGTGAGCAGTTCTTC.

This clonotype was detected a few times. A far larger clone differs by one base, so this is likely a read error. V and J are TRBV28 and TRBJ2-1; possible D gene TRBD2, 6 bases. The better agreement between TRBJ2-3 and the DNA end casts doubt on the J call. The CDR3 is made up of 17 amino acids. Germline CDR1 is MDHEN and CDR2 is SYDVKM. The chain's CDR3 is CASSTIRGGVRADAQYF. Here the CDR3 DNA reads TGTGCCAGCAGTACTATTCGGGGCGGGGTTAGAGCGGATGCGCAGTATTTT.

This clonotype was recorded a few times. V gene TRBV5-1 combines with J gene TRBJ2-2, with no clear D. The CDR3 runs 15 residues. Germline V gene lookup returns CDR1 SGHRS and CDR2 YFSETQ. Deletions cut 2 bases from V and 4 bases from J, with 12 bases between. CDR3 residues: CASSFPSLGTGELFF. The CDR3 bases are TGCGCCAGCAGCTTTCCTTCGTTGGGCACCGGGGAGCTGTTTTTT. Combining the CDR3 with reference TRBV5-1 and TRBJ2-2 gives the whole variable domain KAGVTQTPRYLIKTRGQQVTLSCSPISGHRSVSWYQQTPGQGLQFLFEYFSETQRNKGNFPGRFSGRQFSNSRSEMNVSTLELGDSALYLCASSFPSLGTGELFFGEGSRLTVL.

This clonotype occurred many times. This sequence joins TRBV20-1 and TRBJ1-2, with no clear D. Trimming took 0 bases from V and 1 from J, leaving 18 bases between them. The CDR3 runs to 17 residues. Germline V gives CDR1 DFQATT, CDR2 SNEGSKA (reference sequence). This CDR3 reads CSARDHRAQRFNYGYTF. DNA for the CDR3: TGCAGTGCTAGAGATCATCGTGCGCAGCGATTTAACTATGGCTACACCTTC.

This clonotype has at least ten counts. The chain combines TRBV12-3 or TRBV12-4 with TRBJ2-3, with D uncertain. This CDR3 region has 14 residues. The V and J ends lost 3 bases and 2 bases respectively, with 9 bases between them. The CDR3 DNA reads as TGTGCCAGCAGTTTTCTAGGAAACACAGATACGCAGTATTTT. It translates to CASSFLGNTDTQYF.

This clonotype was counted ten times or more. The chain employs TRBV11-2 and TRBJ2-2; D remains unclear. Germline loops: CDR1 SGHAT, CDR2 FQNNGV. This CDR3 spans 17 amino acids. V dropped 2 bases and J dropped 6 bases, with 19 bases sitting between them. In DNA, the CDR3 is TGTGCCAGCAGCTTACCTACGAGAGTATGGAAGCCCGGGGAGCTGTTTTTT. Protein sequence: CASSLPTRVWKPGELFF.

This clonotype was observed once. The chain is built from TRBV10-1 and TRBJ2-5; D unresolved. The ends were cut back, 0 bases at V and 1 base at J, with 6 bases in the middle. The CDR3 consists of 14 residues. Germline V CDR1 and CDR2: WNHNN, SYGVQD (reference sequence). CDR3 loop: CASSESAAQETQYF. CDR3 coding DNA: TGCGCCAGCAGTGAGTCTGCAGCCCAAGAGACCCAGTACTTC.

The chain employs TRBV7-2 and TRBJ1-2, with TRBD1 as a possible D gene (5 bases). There are 14 residues in the CDR3. Germline V CDR1 and CDR2: SGHTA, FQGNSA. V gave up 5 bases and J gave up 4 bases, with 14 bases separating them. The CDR3 reads CASSLLGGIYGYTF. The CDR3, as DNA: TGTGCCAGCAGCCTCTTGGGGGGAATCTATGGCTACACCTTC. Together with reference TRBV7-2 and TRBJ1-2, the CDR3 gives the full variable domain: GAGVSQSPSNKVTEKGKDVELRCDPISGHTALYWYRQSLGQGLEFLIYFQGNSAPDKSGLPSDRFSAERTGGSVSTLTIQRTQQEDSAVYLCASSLLGGIYGYTFGSGTRLTVV.

The rearrangement joins TRBV7-3 to TRBJ2-2; 9 bases line up with TRBD1. V dropped 5 bases and J dropped 7; count of bases not matched to a gene: 5. Germline V lookup: CDR1 SGHTA, CDR2 FQGTGA. The CDR3 spans 14 residues. CDR3 nucleotide sequence: TGTGCCAGCAGCCCCGGGACAGGGAACGGGGAGCTGTTTTTT. Its translation: CASSPGTGNGELFF. Full variable domain (rest looked up from reference TRBV7-3 and TRBJ2-2): GAGVSQTPSNKVTEKGKYVELRCDPISGHTALYWYRQSLGQGPEFLIYFQGTGAADDSGLPNDRFFAVRPEGSVSTLKIQRTERGDSAVYLCASSPGTGNGELFFGEGSRLTVL.

J is TRBJ2-5 and V is TRBV20-1, with 8 positions matching TRBD2. The CDR3 has 14 amino acids. Germline V gene lookup returns CDR1 DFQATT and CDR2 SNEGSKA (reference sequence). The CDR3 DNA reads as TGCAGCGCTGGGGTAGCGGGGATCCAAGAGACCCAGTACTTC. This sequence encodes CSAGVAGIQETQYF.

This clonotype was picked up a small number of times. The genes are TRBV6-5 and TRBJ2-5, with TRBD2 identical over 13 bases. Germline V gene sequence: CDR1 MNHEY, CDR2 SVGAGI. V was clipped by 4 bases and J by 5 bases; unmatched bases: 10. The CDR3 consists of 17 residues. The CDR3 bases are TGTGCCAGCAGTTTCACTAGCGGGGGGGCCGGTTGGGAGACCCAGTACTTC. Translated: CASSFTSGGAGWETQYF.

This sequence joins TRBV20-1 and TRBJ2-2; 8 bases are shared with TRBD1. The CDR3 runs 16 residues. Germline assignment: CDR1 DFQATT and CDR2 SNEGSKA (reference sequence). Unmatched junction bases numbered 9, after V lost 5 bases and J lost 1 base. Here the CDR3 DNA reads TGCAGTGCTGGCACCTACGGGACAGGGAACACCGGGGAGCTGTTTTTT. Residues: CSAGTYGTGNTGELFF.

Comment on this clonotype: This may come from a read error, since a much larger clone is one base off. The CDR3 loop reads CASSQYAGLLCGYTF. The DNA of the CDR3 is TGTGCCAGCAGCCAATATGCAGGATTACTCTGTGGCTACACCTTC. The genes are TRBV3-1 and TRBJ1-2; D is ambiguous. Germline V gene data show CDR1 as LGHDT and CDR2 as YNNKEL (reference sequence). Trimming pared 2 bases from V and 7 bases from J, leaving 17 bases between. The CDR3 totals 15 residues.